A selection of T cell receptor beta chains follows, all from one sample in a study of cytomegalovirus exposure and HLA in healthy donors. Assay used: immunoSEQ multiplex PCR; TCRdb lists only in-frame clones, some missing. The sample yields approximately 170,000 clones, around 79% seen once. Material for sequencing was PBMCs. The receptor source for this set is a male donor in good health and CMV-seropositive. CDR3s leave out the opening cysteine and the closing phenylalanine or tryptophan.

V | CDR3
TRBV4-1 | ASSSSGTGGREQY
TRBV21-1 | ASSLSARDRGSLSYEQY
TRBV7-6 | ASSSTGTGNEQF
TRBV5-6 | ASSLQGQGLNTEAF
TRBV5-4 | ASSQESSGANVLT
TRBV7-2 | ASSLGQGGGGNYGYT
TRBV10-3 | AIKAGTNTGELF
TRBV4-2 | ASSRVGGRTDTQY
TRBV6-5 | ASSYGLSYGYT
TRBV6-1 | ASLYLHGYT
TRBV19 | ASSTQGQGVGQPQH
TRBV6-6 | ASSYVHNQPQH
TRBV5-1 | ASSLERGGNIQY
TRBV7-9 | ASSPVGIRGPEAF
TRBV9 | ASSTTGANQPQH
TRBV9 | ASSDSLNYGYT
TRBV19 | ASKLTSTGDTQY
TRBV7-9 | SSSFSAQVRNYGYT
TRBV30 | AWSPWDSPNEKLF
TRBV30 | AWGQALNYGYT
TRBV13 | ASSLAGTQETQY
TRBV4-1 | ASSRPRWIAGGLYNEQF
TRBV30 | AWNWGQRNTEAF
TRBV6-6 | ASSYRGWYEKLF
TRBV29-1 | SGGGRDSTDTQY
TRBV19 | ASNMGRRTEAF
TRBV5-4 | ASSFPTGPLH
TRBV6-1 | ASKESWAVEKLF
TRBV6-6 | ASIRGPGGYGYT
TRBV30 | AWSVRGSDSPLH
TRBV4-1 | ASSPEDRVTEAF
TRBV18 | ASSRTGTGGGYT
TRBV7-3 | ASSSAPWGGRGIDEQF
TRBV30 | AWSVAGISSYNSPLH
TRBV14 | ASSPLEQY
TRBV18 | ASSPSGALNEQF
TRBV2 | ASIGEGAPYNYEQY
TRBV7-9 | ASSLETDPYEQY
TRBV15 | ATSRQGRNTIY
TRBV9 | ASSADQGNTEAF
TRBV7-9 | ASSRDIYEQY
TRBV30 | ATTPGEGANVLT
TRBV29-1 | SVDRGPYEQY
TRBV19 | ASSTSGVYSNQPQH
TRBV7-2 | ASSLQAGQGTYEQY
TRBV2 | ASSEEEQGQQY
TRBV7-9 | ASRPVGGNYGYT
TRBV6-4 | ASSGLNSGGTNTGELF
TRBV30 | AWSQLNYGYT
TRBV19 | ASKEANQETQY
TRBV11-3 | ASSLEGTGYNEQF
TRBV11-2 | ASSPEGSYEQY